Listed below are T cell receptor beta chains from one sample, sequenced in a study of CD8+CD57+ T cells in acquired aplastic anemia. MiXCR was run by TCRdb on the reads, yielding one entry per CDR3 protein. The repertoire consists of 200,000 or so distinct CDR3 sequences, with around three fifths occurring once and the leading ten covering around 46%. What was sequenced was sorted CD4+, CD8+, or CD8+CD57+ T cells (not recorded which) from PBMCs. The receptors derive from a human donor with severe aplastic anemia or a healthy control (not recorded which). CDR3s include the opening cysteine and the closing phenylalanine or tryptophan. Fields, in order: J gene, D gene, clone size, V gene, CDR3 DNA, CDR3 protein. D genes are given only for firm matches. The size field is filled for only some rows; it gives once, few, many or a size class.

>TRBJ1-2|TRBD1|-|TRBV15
TGTGCCACCAGCAGGGAAGACAGGGGGGGCTACACCTTC
CATSREDRGGYTF
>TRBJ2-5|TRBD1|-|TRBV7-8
TGTGCCAGCTCACCGTTGGACAGGGCGGGAGAGACCCAGTACTTC
CASSPLDRAGETQYF
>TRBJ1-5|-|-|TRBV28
TGTGCCAGCAGCCCTCGACAGGAGCCTAATCAGCCCCAGCATTTT
CASSPRQEPNQPQHF
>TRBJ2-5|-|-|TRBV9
TGTGCCAGCAACTCCGGACCGACGCAAGAGACCCAGTACTTC
CASNSGPTQETQYF
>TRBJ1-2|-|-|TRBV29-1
TGCAGCGTTGAAGTACACTCGAACTATGGCTACACCTTC
CSVEVHSNYGYTF
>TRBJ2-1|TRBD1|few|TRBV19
TGTGCCAGCAGTTCCCGGAGACAGGGGCTGTACAATGAGCAGTTCTTC
CASSSRRQGLYNEQFF
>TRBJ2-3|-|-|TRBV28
TGTGCAATCACCCTAAGTCCCGGGTTTGAAGATACGCAGTATTTT
CAITLSPGFEDTQYF
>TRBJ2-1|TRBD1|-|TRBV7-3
TGTGCCAGCAGCTTAATTGTGACAGGGGAACTGTTCTTC
CASSLIVTGELFF
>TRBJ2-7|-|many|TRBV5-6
TGTGCCAGCAGCTTGGAGGGGAACAGGGAGCAGTACTTC
CASSLEGNREQYF
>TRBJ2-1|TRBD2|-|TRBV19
TGTGCCAGTAGCAAGACCGGGACTAGCGGGGCAGATGAGCAGTTCTTC
CASSKTGTSGADEQFF
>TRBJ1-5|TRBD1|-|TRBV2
TGTGCCAGCAGCCCCATAGGGGACAGGGACAATCAGCCCCAGCATTTT
CASSPIGDRDNQPQHF
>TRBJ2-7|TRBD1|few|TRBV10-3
TGTGCCATCACTCCAGGGACAGGTAACAACGAGCAGTACTTC
CAITPGTGNNEQYF
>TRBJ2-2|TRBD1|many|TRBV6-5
TGTGCCAGCAGTTACGGGACAGATAACACCGGGGAGCTGTTTTTT
CASSYGTDNTGELFF
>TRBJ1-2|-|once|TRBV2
TGTGCCAGCACGCAGAAAGGACAGACCTATGGCTACACCTTC
CASTQKGQTYGYTF
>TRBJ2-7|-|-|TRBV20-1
TGCAGTGCAAAGGAAGGGGAGGACCACGAGCAGTACTTC
CSAKEGEDHEQYF
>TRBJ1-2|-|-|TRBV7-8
TGTGCCAGCAGCCCTGGACCAAATAACTATGGCTACACCTTC
CASSPGPNNYGYTF
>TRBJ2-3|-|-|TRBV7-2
TGTGCCAGCAGCCTTCGGAGGGGAGGAACAGATACGCAGTATTTT
CASSLRRGGTDTQYF
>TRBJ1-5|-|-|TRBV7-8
TGTGCCAGCAGCTTAACGCTCGTATCCACAGATACGCAGCATTTT
CASSLTLVSTDTQHF
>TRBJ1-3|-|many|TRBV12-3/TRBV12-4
TGTGCCAGCAGCCTCAATTTTGGAAACACCATATATTTT
CASSLNFGNTIYF
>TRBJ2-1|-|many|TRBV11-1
TGTGCCAGCAGCTTAAAGCCCTACAATGAGCAGTTCTTC
CASSLKPYNEQFF
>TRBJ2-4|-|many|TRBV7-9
TGTGCCAGCAGCTTTTCCTCAGAGGCCAAAAACATTCAGTACTTC
CASSFSSEAKNIQYF
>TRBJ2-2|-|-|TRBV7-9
TGTGCCAGCAGTGAACAGGGGGAGCTGTTTTTT
CASSEQGELFF
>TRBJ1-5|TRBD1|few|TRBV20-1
TGCAGTGCTCGACAGGGGGACACCAATCAGCCCCAGCATTTT
CSARQGDTNQPQHF
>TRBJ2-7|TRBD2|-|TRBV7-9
TGTGCCAGCAGCTCCGGACTAGCGGGAGCAAACGAGCAGTACTTC
CASSSGLAGANEQYF
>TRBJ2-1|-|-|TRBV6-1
TGTGCCAGCAGTGACGGGCTTTACAATGGGCAGTCCTTC
CASSDGLYNGQSF
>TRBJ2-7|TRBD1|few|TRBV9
TGTGCCAGCAGCGTAGGAACAGGGGTGTACGAGCAGTACTTC
CASSVGTGVYEQYF
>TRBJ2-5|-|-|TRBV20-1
TGCAGTGCTAGAGAGGGGGAAGAGACCCAGTACTTC
CSAREGEETQYF
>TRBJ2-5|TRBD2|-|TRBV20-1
TGCAGTGCGGAGGATGGGGGGAGGGGAAAAGAGACCCAGTACTTC
CSAEDGGRGKETQYF
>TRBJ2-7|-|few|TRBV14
TGTGCCAGCAGCCAAGACTGGGCCTACGAGCAGTACTTC
CASSQDWAYEQYF
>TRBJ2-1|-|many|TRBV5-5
TGTGCCAGCAGCTTGGTTTCCTACAATGAGCAGTTCTTC
CASSLVSYNEQFF
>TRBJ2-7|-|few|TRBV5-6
TGTGCCAGCAGCTTGGGGGGGACGTCCTACGAGCAGTACTTC
CASSLGGTSYEQYF
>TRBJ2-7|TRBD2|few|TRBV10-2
TGCGCCAGCAGTGAAGGCGGGAGCTACGAGCAGTACTTC
CASSEGGSYEQYF
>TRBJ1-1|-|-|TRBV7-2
TGTGCCAGCAGCCCGTCGGACCTTGGAAGGGCTGAAGCTTTCTTT
CASSPSDLGRAEAFF
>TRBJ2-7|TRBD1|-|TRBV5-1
TGCGCCAGCAGCTTGAAAGGACAGGGCTACGAGCAGTACTTC
CASSLKGQGYEQYF
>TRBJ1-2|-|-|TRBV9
TGTGCCAGCAGCCCCGGGGCAGCTGATGGCTACACCTTC
CASSPGAADGYTF
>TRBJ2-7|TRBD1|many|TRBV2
TGTGCCAGCTCGGGACAGAGAGTCTACGAGCAGTACTTC
CASSGQRVYEQYF
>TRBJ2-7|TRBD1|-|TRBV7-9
TGTGCCGTTATGACAGGGGTAGACTACGAGCAGTACTTC
CAVMTGVDYEQYF
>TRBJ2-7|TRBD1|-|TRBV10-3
TGTGCCATCAGATCCGGGACAGTAGACTACGAGCAGTACTTC
CAIRSGTVDYEQYF
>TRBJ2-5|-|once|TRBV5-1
TGCGCCAGCAGCATTGGAGTAGTTGGGGAGACCCAGTACTTC
CASSIGVVGETQYF
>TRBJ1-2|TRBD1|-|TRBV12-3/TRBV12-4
TGTGCCAGCAGTTTGCGACAGGGAGGACGTGGCTACACCTTC
CASSLRQGGRGYTF
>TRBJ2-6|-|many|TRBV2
TGTGCCAGCAATCTCCCTGGGGGGGCCGGGGCCAACGTCCTGACTTTC
CASNLPGGAGANVLTF
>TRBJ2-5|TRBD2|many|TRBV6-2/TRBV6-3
TGTGCCAGCAGTTGGGTAGCGGGGTCGGAGACCCAGTACTTC
CASSWVAGSETQYF
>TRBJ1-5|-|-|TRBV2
TGTGCCAGCAAACTAGGGGATGGCAATCAGCCCCAGCATTTT
CASKLGDGNQPQHF
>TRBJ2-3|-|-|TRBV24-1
TGTGCCACCAGTGACTCCAGTTGGGCGCAGTATTTT
CATSDSSWAQYF
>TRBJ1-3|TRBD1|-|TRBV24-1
TGTGCCACCAGCATGGACAGGTGGAACACCATATATTTT
CATSMDRWNTIYF
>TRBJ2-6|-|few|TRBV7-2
TGTGCCAGCAGCTCCTACCCACGCTCTGGGGCCAACGTCCTGACTTTC
CASSSYPRSGANVLTF
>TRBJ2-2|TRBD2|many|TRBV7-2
TGTGCCAGCAGCTCGAGCGGGGGGGGATGGAACACCGGGGAGCTGTTTTTT
CASSSSGGGWNTGELFF
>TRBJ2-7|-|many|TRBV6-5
TGTGCCAGCAGTCCCCCCGCAGGGATGATGGGCTACGAGCAGTACTTC
CASSPPAGMMGYEQYF
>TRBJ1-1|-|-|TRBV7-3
TGTGCCAGCAGCAACCGCGCTGAAGCTTTCTTT
CASSNRAEAFF
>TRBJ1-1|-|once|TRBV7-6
TGTGCCAGCAGCGCCCGGGACCGGAACACTGAAGCTTTCTTT
CASSARDRNTEAFF